What follows are 21 T cell receptor beta chains derived from one specimen sequenced in a study of cytotoxic CD8 clonotypes in ibrutinib-treated CLL. This table comes from immunoSEQ multiplex PCR, and its TCRdb copy is limited to in-frame clones, with some not included. The table lists about 68,000 clones, about 64% of them singletons. Sequenced material: PBMCs, taken after 12 months of ibrutinib treatment. Receptors originate from a human donor with chronic lymphocytic leukemia.

This chain's CDR3 is CASSPGQGANYGYTF. In nucleotides, the CDR3 is TGCGCCAGCAGCCCCGGACAGGGAGCTAACTATGGCTACACCTTC. The gene calls are TRBV5-1 and TRBJ1-2, with 8 bases matching TRBD1. The germline V gene has CDR1 SGHRS and CDR2 YFSETQ. This CDR3 is built from 15 residues. J gave up 0 bases and V 4 bases, and 5 bases lay outside the gene matches.

The V call is TRBV28, the J call TRBJ2-7, with D hard to call. Germline values: CDR1 MDHEN, CDR2 SYDVKM. This CDR3 region has 13 residues. V dropped 8 bases and J dropped 4 bases, with 15 bases sitting between them. The CDR3 coding sequence is TGTGCCAGCCTCAACCCGTGGGATTACGAGCAGTACTTC. This sequence encodes CASLNPWDYEQYF.

This chain uses TRBV18 with TRBJ1-5; no clear D gene. Looked up from germline, CDR1 is KGHSH and CDR2 is LQKENI. The CDR3 totals 15 residues. V was pared by 3 bases and J by 0 bases, with 9 bases between. This CDR3 reads CASSPFGGSNQPQHF. CDR3 in DNA: TGTGCCAGCTCACCTTTCGGAGGTAGCAATCAGCCCCAGCATTTT.

The J gene is TRBJ2-5, the V gene TRBV4-1; D ambiguous. The CDR3 runs to 13 residues. Germline assignment: CDR1 MGHRA and CDR2 YSYEKL. Trimming shortened V by 4 bases and J by 10 bases, and 16 bases separated the two germline ends. CDR3 sequence reads: CASSLTDLDDQYF. CDR3 sequence (DNA): TGCGCCAGCAGCCTGACCGACTTGGATGACCAGTACTTC.

The V and J genes are TRBV30 and TRBJ1-5; possible D gene TRBD1, 6 bases. The CDR3 loop spans 14 amino acids. The V gene's germline CDR1 is GTSNPN and CDR2 SVGIG (reference sequence). Trimming removed 3 bases from V and 3 bases from J, with 12 bases in between. The CDR3 bases are TGTGCCTGGAGCCAGGGGACGTACAATCAGCCCCAGCATTTT. This sequence encodes CAWSQGTYNQPQHF.

The gene calls are TRBV30 and TRBJ1-2; D not resolved. The CDR3 covers 14 residues. V was cut by 0 bases and J by 1 base, with 9 bases left in between. Germline lookup yields CDR1 GTSNPN and CDR2 SVGIG (reference sequence). This chain's CDR3 is CAWSVLAVNYGYTF. CDR3 DNA: TGTGCCTGGAGTGTACTGGCAGTTAACTATGGCTACACCTTC.

This chain uses TRBV5-1 with TRBJ2-7, with D possibly matching TRBD2 (6 bases). The CDR3 consists of 14 residues. Germline assignment: CDR1 SGHRS and CDR2 YFSETQ. Trimming removed 1 base from V and 2 bases from J, with 10 bases in between. The CDR3 DNA reads as TGCGCCAGCAGCTTGTTTGGAGGGGCCTACGAGCAGTACTTC. Protein: CASSLFGGAYEQYF.

V is TRBV30 and J is TRBJ2-6; 8 bases are a match to TRBD1. V gave up 3 bases and J gave up 1 base; unmatched junction bases: 5. This CDR3 is built from 16 residues. Germline lookup yields CDR1 GTSNPN and CDR2 SVGIG (reference sequence). In nucleotides, the CDR3 is TGTGCCTGGAGCGACAGGGGAGTGTCTGGGGCCAACGTCCTGACTTTC. This codes for CAWSDRGVSGANVLTF.

In DNA form, the CDR3 reads TGTGCCAGCAGTTTAGGGACGGTGGGAAGCTCCTATAATTCACCCCTCCACTTT. Translation: CASSLGTVGSSYNSPLHF. This chain connects TRBV27 to TRBJ1-6, with a tentative D call TRBD1 (5 bases). Trimming left V 2 bases short and J 0 bases short, with 14 bases between. The CDR3 runs 18 residues. CDR1 is MNHEY, CDR2 SMNVEV, per germline (reference sequence).

The chain links TRBV11-3 to TRBJ2-2; the D gene is possibly TRBD2 (6 bases). The germline CDR1 and CDR2 sequences are SGHNT and YENEEA. This CDR3 contains 14 residues. The ends were cut back, 5 bases at V and 5 bases at J, with 12 bases in the middle. The CDR3 bases are TGTGCCAGCAGCCCGCGGAGGGCAACCGGGGAGCTGTTTTTT. This encodes CASSPRRATGELFF.

This chain connects TRBV4-3 to TRBJ2-7; tentative D call: TRBD2 (5 bases). Deletions cut 0 bases from V and 0 bases from J, with 9 bases between. The CDR3 has 15 amino acids. Looked up from germline, CDR1 is LGHNA and CDR2 is YSLEER. The CDR3 reads CASSQEPGVSYEQYF. CDR3 sequence (DNA): TGCGCCAGCAGCCAAGAACCCGGGGTCTCCTACGAGCAGTACTTC.

The V gene is TRBV30, the J gene TRBJ1-5, with 10 bases aligning to TRBD1. Germline assignment: CDR1 GTSNPN and CDR2 SVGIG (reference sequence). The CDR3 has 15 amino acids. Trimming removed 1 base from V and 6 bases from J; junction bases left unmatched: 6. The CDR3 bases are TGTGCCTGGAGTGCTCGGACAGGGGGAGGTCAGCCCCAGCATTTT. Its translation is CAWSARTGGGQPQHF.

The rearrangement links TRBV29-1 to TRBJ2-5; TRBD2 aligns across 8 bases. The trim removed 7 bases at V and 5 bases at J, leaving 6 bases unmatched. This CDR3 comprises 12 residues. Per the germline V gene, CDR1 is SQVTM and CDR2 is ANQGSEA. The CDR3 DNA reads TGCAGCGCTGGTAGCGGGGACGAGACCCAGTACTTC. Translated, it gives CSAGSGDETQYF.

The rearrangement links TRBV10-3 to TRBJ1-6; no reliable D call. The ends were cut back, 10 bases at V and 3 bases at J, with 10 bases in the middle. CDR3 length equals 13 residues. The germline V gene has CDR1 ENHRY and CDR2 SYGVKD. The CDR3 nucleotides are TGTGCCACCTATTACGGCTATAATTCACCCCTCCACTTT. This codes for CATYYGYNSPLHF.

The chain's CDR3 is CASSLVQGANTEAFF. CDR3 nucleotide sequence: TGTGCCAGCAGCTTAGTCCAGGGGGCTAACACTGAAGCTTTCTTT. J is TRBJ1-1 and V is TRBV7-2, with TRBD1 matching 8 bases. Germline V CDR1 and CDR2: SGHTA, FQGNSA. Trimming removed 1 base from V and 2 bases from J; junction bases left unmatched: 3. The CDR3 runs 15 residues. Supplemented by reference TRBV7-2 and TRBJ1-1, the full variable domain reads GAGVSQSPSNKVTEKGKDVELRCDPISGHTALYWYRQSLGQGLEFLIYFQGNSAPDKSGLPSDRFSAERTGGSVSTLTIQRTQQEDSAVYLCASSLVQGANTEAFFGQGTRLTVV.

The chain joins TRBV7-9 to TRBJ1-4; weak D call: TRBD1 (6 bases). There are 14 residues in the CDR3. V lost 11 bases and J 7 bases, leaving 20 bases between the germline ends. Germline CDR1 is SEHNR and CDR2 is FQNEAQ (reference sequence). CDR3 DNA: TGTGCCGTAAGAGGGACAAACGGCAGTGAAAAACTGTTTTTT. This translates into CAVRGTNGSEKLFF.

This chain uses TRBV19 with TRBJ2-7; D is possibly TRBD1 (6 bases). V lost 8 bases to trimming and J lost 5 bases, with 16 bases between them. Per the germline V gene, CDR1 is LNHDA and CDR2 is SQIVND (reference sequence). This CDR3 spans 13 amino acids. The DNA of the CDR3 is TGTGCCAGTCAACTCACAGGGTCCCACGAGCAGTACTTC. Its translation is CASQLTGSHEQYF.

The chain employs TRBV18 and TRBJ1-5; 7 nucleotides match TRBD1. From germline, CDR1 is KGHSH and CDR2 LQKENI. The CDR3 has 15 residues. V shed 3 bases and J 7 bases; nucleotides not matched to a gene: 9. DNA for the CDR3: TGTGCCAGCTCACCCTTTACAGGGGAAAACCAGCCCCAGCATTTT. This sequence encodes CASSPFTGENQPQHF.

This clone was counted a few times. The V and J genes are TRBV10-1 and TRBJ1-2; unclear D gene. Trimming left V 5 bases short and J 0 bases short, with 10 bases between. This CDR3 has 14 amino acids. Germline lookup yields CDR1 WNHNN and CDR2 SYGVQD (reference sequence). CDR3: CASSRNTANYGYTF. Written as DNA, the CDR3 is TGCGCCAGCAGTAGGAATACTGCTAACTATGGCTACACCTTC.

V usage is TRBV7-9 and J usage is TRBJ2-7; D gene ambiguous. Germline assignment: CDR1 SEHNR and CDR2 FQNEAQ (reference sequence). With 6 bases removed from V and 0 bases from J, the gap between germline ends came to 6 bases. The CDR3 is 12 residues long. The CDR3 protein is CASSPYSYEQYF. The DNA for the CDR3 is TGTGCCAGCAGTCCATACTCCTACGAGCAGTACTTC.

The V call is TRBV21-1, the J call TRBJ2-7. TRBV21-1 is a listed pseudogene. The CDR3 runs 14 residues. CDR3 nucleotides: TGTGCCAGCAGCAAAGGGTCGTGGACCTACGAGCAGTACTTC. Translated: CASSKGSWTYEQYF.